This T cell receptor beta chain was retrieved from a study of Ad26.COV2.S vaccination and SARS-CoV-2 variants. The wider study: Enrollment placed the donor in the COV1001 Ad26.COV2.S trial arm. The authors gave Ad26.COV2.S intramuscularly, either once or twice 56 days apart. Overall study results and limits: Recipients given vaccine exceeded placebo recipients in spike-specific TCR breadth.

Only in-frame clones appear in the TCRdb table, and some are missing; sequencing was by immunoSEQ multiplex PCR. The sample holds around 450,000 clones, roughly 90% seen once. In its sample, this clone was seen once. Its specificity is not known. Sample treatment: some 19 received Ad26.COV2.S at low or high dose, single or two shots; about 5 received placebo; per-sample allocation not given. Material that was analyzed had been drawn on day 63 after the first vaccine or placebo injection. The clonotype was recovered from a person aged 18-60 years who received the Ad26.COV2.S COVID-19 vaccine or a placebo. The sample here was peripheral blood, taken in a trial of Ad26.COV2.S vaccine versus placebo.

CDR3 sequence (DNA): TGTGCCATCAGTGAGCCAGGGGGCCAAGAGACCCAGTACTTC. This gives the protein CAISEPGGQETQYF. The rearrangement uses TRBV10-3 and TRBJ2-5; 7 bases are a match to TRBD1. Germline assignment: CDR1 ENHRY and CDR2 SYGVKD. J was trimmed by 1 base and V by 2 bases; bases with no gene match: 1. CDR3 size: 14 residues.